These 16 T cell receptor beta chains were sequenced from one sample in a study of blood T cell repertoires in COVID-19. The assay was immunoSEQ multiplex PCR, and TCRdb's table has in-frame clones only and misses some. The table has about 300,000 clones, around 85% seen once; the top ten hold 2.5%. Sequencing input: PBMCs or T cells enriched from blood (not recorded which). The receptors shown here come from a woman aged 50 to 60 who had recovered from COVID-19.

This chain connects TRBV7-2 to TRBJ2-7, with 8 bases lining up with TRBD1. Germline V gene lookup returns CDR1 SGHTA and CDR2 FQGNSA. The CDR3 totals 15 residues. Unmatched junction bases numbered 6, after V lost 5 bases and J lost 0 bases. The CDR3 loop reads CASSIRQGPSYEQYF. CDR3 nucleotides: TGTGCCAGCAGCATTCGACAGGGGCCCTCCTACGAGCAGTACTTC.

V is TRBV18 and J is TRBJ2-3, with 8 bases that match TRBD1. Looked up from germline, CDR1 is KGHSH and CDR2 is LQKENI. CDR3 length: 13 residues. Losses at the gene ends were 1 base for V and 11 bases for J; bases not matched to a gene: 5. In nucleotides, the CDR3 is TGTGCCAGCTCACCACACAGGGGGGATCAGCAGTATTTT. This gives the protein CASSPHRGDQQYF.

The rearrangement joins TRBV18 to TRBJ2-7, with D perhaps TRBD2 (6 bases). Trimming shortened V by 6 bases and J by 4 bases, and 22 bases separated the two germline ends. The CDR3 contains 16 residues. From germline, CDR1 is KGHSH and CDR2 LQKENI. The CDR3 spells CASSSFDGRSAYEQYF. In DNA form, the CDR3 reads TGTGCCAGCTCCTCCTTTGACGGGAGAAGCGCATACGAGCAGTACTTC.

J is TRBJ2-1 and V is TRBV5-4, with D hard to call. The CDR3 is made up of 15 amino acids. V was pared by 2 bases and J by 6 bases, with 15 bases between. The germline CDR1 and CDR2 sequences are SGHNT and YYREEE (reference sequence). CDR3 nucleotides: TGTGCCAGCAGCTTTAGCCCCGGCCTTAGCAATGAGCAGTTCTTC. The encoded protein is CASSFSPGLSNEQFF. The full variable domain, completed using reference TRBV5-4 and TRBJ2-1, is ETGVTQSPTHLIKTRGQQVTLRCSSQSGHNTVSWYQQALGQGPQFIFQYYREEENGRGNFPPRFSGLQFPNYSSELNVNALELDDSALYLCASSFSPGLSNEQFFGPGTRLTVL.

The V gene is TRBV29-1, the J gene TRBJ2-5; D may be TRBD1 (5 bases). The CDR3 has 12 amino acids. CDR1 and CDR2 (germline): SQVTM, ANQGSEA. Trimming removed 5 bases at V and 1 base at J, with 8 bases between. For the CDR3, the DNA is TGCAGCGTTTCTGGGGCCCAAGAGACCCAGTACTTC. Residues: CSVSGAQETQYF. Supplemented by reference TRBV29-1 and TRBJ2-5, the full variable domain reads SAVISQKPSRDICQRGTSLTIQCQVDSQVTMMFWYRQQPGQSLTLIATANQGSEATYESGFVIDKFPISRPNLTFSTLTVSNMSPEDSSIYLCSVSGAQETQYFGPGTRLLVL.

A single count supports this clone. The rearrangement joins TRBV18 to TRBJ1-2; D ambiguous. V shed 3 bases and J shed 4 bases, with 12 bases lying between them. CDR1 KGHSH and CDR2 LQKENI come from the germline V gene. The CDR3 has 14 residues. CDR3 sequence: CASSPGEVRYGYTF. For the CDR3, the DNA is TGTGCCAGCTCACCCGGGGAGGTCCGCTATGGCTACACCTTC.

The V gene is TRBV28, the J gene TRBJ2-7; no firm D call. Germline CDR1 is MDHEN and CDR2 is SYDVKM. CDR3 length equals 11 residues. Trimming pared 10 bases from V and 2 bases from J, leaving 9 bases between. This CDR3 reads CATRSPYEQYF. The CDR3 region has the DNA TGTGCCACGCGTAGCCCCTACGAGCAGTACTTC.

The chain carries TRBV24-1 and TRBJ2-5, with D possibly TRBD1 on 6 matching bases. The CDR3 is made up of 15 amino acids. Germline V CDR1 and CDR2: KGHDR, SFDVKD. V dropped 3 bases and J dropped 0 bases, with 10 bases sitting between them. The CDR3 region has the DNA TGTGCCACCAGTGATCGCCAGGGGTACCAAGAGACCCAGTACTTC. Translated: CATSDRQGYQETQYF.

The genes are TRBV18 and TRBJ2-7; 9 positions match TRBD1. V lost 8 bases to trimming and J lost 3 bases; unmatched junction nucleotides: 2. Germline CDR1 is KGHSH and CDR2 is LQKENI. The length of the CDR3 is 12 residues. DNA of the CDR3: TGTGCCAGCCGGGACAGGGACTACGAGCAGTACTTC. Its protein is CASRDRDYEQYF. The variable domain in full, completed from reference TRBV18 and TRBJ2-7, reads NAGVMQNPRHLVRRRGQEARLRCSPMKGHSHVYWYRQLPEEGLKFMVYLQKENIIDESGMPKERFSAEFPKEGPSILRIQQVVRGDSAAYFCASRDRDYEQYFGPGTRLTVT.

V is TRBV30 and J is TRBJ1-1; maybe TRBD1 (6 bases). This CDR3 has 12 amino acids. The germline CDR1 and CDR2 sequences are GTSNPN and SVGIG (reference sequence). The V end was cut by 7 bases, the J end by 1 base, with 10 bases between. CDR3 amino acids: CAYRDGNTEAFF. In nucleotides, the CDR3 is TGTGCCTACAGGGATGGGAACACTGAAGCTTTCTTT.

V usage is TRBV27 and J usage is TRBJ1-6; 8 bases map to TRBD1. Germline CDR1 and CDR2: MNHEY and SMNVEV (reference sequence). This CDR3 is 14 amino acids long. V lost 6 bases, J lost 9 bases, and 7 bases stayed unmatched. CDR3 nucleotides: TGTGCCAGCAGATCAGGGGGCGCGAGTTCACCCCTCCACTTT. Protein sequence: CASRSGGASSPLHF.

The chain combines TRBV12-3 or TRBV12-4 with TRBJ2-3; TRBD2 might be the D (5 bases). This CDR3 spans 12 amino acids. Trimming shortened V by 5 bases and J by 6 bases, and 9 bases separated the two germline ends. In DNA form, the CDR3 reads TGTGCCAGCAGTCGGACGGGGGATACGCAGTATTTT. Protein: CASSRTGDTQYF.

This chain connects TRBV7-2 to TRBJ2-1, with TRBD1 matching 7 bases. This CDR3 comprises 15 residues. From germline, CDR1 is SGHTA and CDR2 FQGNSA. V lost 5 bases to trimming and J lost 9 bases; unmatched junction nucleotides: 13. This CDR3 reads CASSPGTAGVGEQFF. The CDR3 DNA reads as TGTGCCAGCAGCCCCGGGACAGCCGGTGTGGGTGAGCAGTTCTTC. Combining the CDR3 with reference TRBV7-2 and TRBJ2-1 gives the whole variable domain GAGVSQSPSNKVTEKGKDVELRCDPISGHTALYWYRQSLGQGLEFLIYFQGNSAPDKSGLPSDRFSAERTGGSVSTLTIQRTQQEDSAVYLCASSPGTAGVGEQFFGPGTRLTVL.

Comment on this clone: Other DNA sequences within the sample encode an identical CDR3. The chain is built from TRBV27 and TRBJ1-2; D gene unclear. V dropped 3 bases and J dropped 4 bases, with 9 bases sitting between them. The CDR3 loop spans 13 amino acids. Germline CDR1 and CDR2: MNHEY and SMNVEV (reference sequence). CDR3 sequence (DNA): TGTGCCAGCAGTTTGAGGCAAGGCTATGGCTACACCTTC. Its translation is CASSLRQGYGYTF.

V is TRBV5-1 and J is TRBJ1-4; TRBD1 is a possible D gene (6 bases). Trimming took 5 bases from V and 2 from J, leaving 13 bases between them. Germline values: CDR1 SGHRS, CDR2 YFSETQ. The CDR3 totals 15 residues. In DNA, the CDR3 is TGCGCCAGCAGTTCCTTAGGACAGACTAATGAAAAACTGTTTTTT. Encoded protein: CASSSLGQTNEKLFF.

The chain is built from TRBV7-3 and TRBJ2-1, with D tentatively TRBD1 (6 bases). V was shortened by 4 bases and J by 2 bases, with 12 bases between the two germline ends. CDR1 SGHTA and CDR2 FQGTGA come from the germline V gene. The CDR3 runs to 15 residues. DNA of the CDR3: TGTGCCAGCAGCTCGACAGGCGGCCCCTACAATGAGCAGTTCTTC. The encoded protein is CASSSTGGPYNEQFF.